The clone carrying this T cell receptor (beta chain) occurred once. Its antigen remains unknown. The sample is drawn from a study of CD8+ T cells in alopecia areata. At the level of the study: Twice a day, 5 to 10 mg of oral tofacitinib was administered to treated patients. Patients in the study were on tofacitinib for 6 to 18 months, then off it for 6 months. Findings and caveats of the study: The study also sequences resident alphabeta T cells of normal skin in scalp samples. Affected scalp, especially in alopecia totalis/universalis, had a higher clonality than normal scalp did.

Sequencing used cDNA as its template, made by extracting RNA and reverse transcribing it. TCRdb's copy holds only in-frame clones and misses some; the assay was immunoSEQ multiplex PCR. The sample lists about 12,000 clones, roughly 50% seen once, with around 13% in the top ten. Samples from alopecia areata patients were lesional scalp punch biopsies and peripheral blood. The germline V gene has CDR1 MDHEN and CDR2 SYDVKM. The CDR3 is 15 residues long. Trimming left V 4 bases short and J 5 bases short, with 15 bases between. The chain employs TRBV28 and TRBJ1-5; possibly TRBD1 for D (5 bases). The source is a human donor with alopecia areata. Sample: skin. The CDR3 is CASSYPPGTYQPQHF. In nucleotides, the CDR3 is TGTGCCAGCAGTTACCCCCCGGGGACCTATCAGCCCCAGCATTTT. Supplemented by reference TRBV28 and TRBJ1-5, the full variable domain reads DVKVTQSSRYLVKRTGEKVFLECVQDMDHENMFWYRQDPGLGLRLIYFSYDVKMKEKGDIPEGYSVSREKKERFSLILESASTNQTSMYLCASSYPPGTYQPQHFGDGTRLSIL.